The 29 T cell receptor beta chains reported below all come from one sample, sequenced in a study of shared T cell receptors in the human thymus. The method was immunoSEQ multiplex PCR; TCRdb's version includes in-frame clones alone and lacks a portion of them. This table has about 400,000 clones, around 93% appearing once. The source material was thymocytes. All receptors derive from a human donor.

The V and J genes are TRBV6-5 and TRBJ2-1; 7 nucleotides line up with TRBD2. J was trimmed by 10 bases and V by 0 bases; bases with no gene match: 3. The CDR3 sequence is 13 residues long. In germline, CDR1 is MNHEY, CDR2 SVGAGI. The DNA of the CDR3 is TGTGCCAGCAGTTACTCGAGGGGAGGGGAGCAGTTCTTC. Protein product: CASSYSRGGEQFF.

The chain employs TRBV27 and TRBJ2-1; tentative D call: TRBD2 (5 bases). The CDR3 consists of 17 residues. Germline V gene data show CDR1 as MNHEY and CDR2 as SMNVEV (reference sequence). The germline V and J ends were trimmed by 3 bases and 0 bases, with 15 bases remaining between them. The CDR3 DNA is TGTGCCAGCAGTTTTTGTGGCGGGTATAACTCCTACAATGAGCAGTTCTTC. This encodes CASSFCGGYNSYNEQFF.

The chain links TRBV2 to TRBJ2-7; TRBD1 matches at 11 bases. The V gene's germline CDR1 is SNHLY and CDR2 FYNNEI. V dropped 6 bases and J dropped 3; count of bases not matched to a gene: 7. CDR3 size: 15 residues. CDR3 protein: CASRDPDRGLYEQYF. CDR3 in DNA: TGTGCCAGCAGGGACCCGGACAGGGGGCTCTACGAGCAGTACTTC.

The chain couples TRBV7-2 to TRBJ2-3; TRBD2 matches 9 bases. The CDR3 sequence is 17 residues long. V trimming: 2 bases; J trimming: 2 bases; junction bases outside the gene matches: 8. Germline values: CDR1 SGHTA, CDR2 FQGNSA. The CDR3: CASSLTEVAGATDTQYF. CDR3 bases: TGTGCCAGCAGCTTAACAGAGGTAGCGGGGGCCACAGATACGCAGTATTTT. Drawing the rest from reference TRBV7-2 and TRBJ2-3, the complete variable domain is GAGVSQSPSNKVTEKGKDVELRCDPISGHTALYWYRQSLGQGLEFLIYFQGNSAPDKSGLPSDRFSAERTGGSVSTLTIQRTQQEDSAVYLCASSLTEVAGATDTQYFGPGTRLTVL.

The chain is built from TRBV10-3 and TRBJ2-7; tentatively, D is TRBD1 or TRBD2 (5 bases each). Trimming removed 4 bases from V and 1 base from J, with 23 bases in between. CDR3 length: 18 residues. CDR1 ENHRY and CDR2 SYGVKD come from the germline V gene. CDR3 sequence: CAISGGSFGRNMSYEQYF. CDR3 DNA: TGTGCCATCAGTGGGGGGAGTTTTGGACGTAACATGTCCTACGAGCAGTACTTC.

The V gene is TRBV30, the J gene TRBJ2-3, with no clear D. Germline loops: CDR1 GTSNPN, CDR2 SVGIG (reference sequence). This CDR3 has 16 residues. V dropped 3 bases and J dropped 0 bases, with 16 bases sitting between them. CDR3 amino acids: CAWSKKLSPSTDTQYF. In nucleotides, the CDR3 is TGTGCCTGGAGCAAAAAACTTAGCCCAAGCACAGATACGCAGTATTTT.

The chain is built from TRBV6-5 and TRBJ2-1; TRBD1 is a possible D gene (6 bases). The germline CDR1 and CDR2 sequences are MNHEY and SVGAGI. The CDR3 spans 16 residues. The germline V and J ends were trimmed by 2 bases and 3 bases, with 14 bases remaining between them. The CDR3 is CASSYMGQGIYNEQFF. For the CDR3, the DNA is TGTGCCAGCAGTTACATGGGGCAGGGGATCTACAATGAGCAGTTCTTC.

This clone showed up just a few times. The chain links TRBV5-6 to TRBJ2-2, with 10 nucleotides matching TRBD1. This CDR3 comprises 18 residues. Looked up from germline, CDR1 is SGHDT and CDR2 is YYEEEE. The trim removed 4 bases at V and 4 bases at J, leaving 13 bases unmatched. The CDR3 loop is CASSMNRDRGSGTGELFF. Written as DNA, the CDR3 is TGTGCCAGCAGCATGAACCGGGACAGGGGATCGGGCACCGGGGAGCTGTTTTTT.

The chain couples TRBV9 to TRBJ1-2; TRBD1 agrees at 9 bases. Trimming at V came to 4 bases and at J to 3 bases, leaving 10 bases not matched to a gene. The CDR3 covers 16 residues. Germline CDR1 is SGDLS and CDR2 is YYNGEE. CDR3 nucleotides: TGTGCCAGCAGCAGGGGACAGGGAAGCACCCACTATGGCTACACCTTC. Translated: CASSRGQGSTHYGYTF.

The rearrangement links TRBV7-2 to TRBJ2-1; 9 bases match TRBD2. The germline CDR1 and CDR2 sequences are SGHTA and FQGNSA. After removal of 6 bases from V and 5 bases from J, the junction contained 5 bases not matched to a gene. The CDR3 covers 14 residues. The CDR3, as DNA: TGTGCCAGCAGGGTAGCGGGAGCTAACAATGAGCAGTTCTTC. It codes for CASRVAGANNEQFF.

The chain recombines TRBV6-4 with TRBJ1-2; TRBD1 is a possible D gene (5 bases). Germline lookup yields CDR1 MRHNA and CDR2 SNTAGT. V lost 3 bases and J lost 8, with 13 bases in between. The CDR3 has 13 amino acids. CDR3 coding DNA: TGTGCCAGCAGTGAGGCGGGACTTGGCGGCTACACCTTC. Its protein product is CASSEAGLGGYTF.

The V gene is TRBV5-1, the J gene TRBJ2-3; the match to TRBD2 covers 10 bases. CDR3 length: 17 residues. Looked up from germline, CDR1 is SGHRS and CDR2 is YFSETQ. The V and J ends lost 4 bases and 3 bases, in that order; junction bases with no gene match: 11. The CDR3, as DNA: TGCGCCAGCAGCGGAGGAACTAGCGGGAAGGGGACAGATACGCAGTATTTT. This codes for CASSGGTSGKGTDTQYF. Full variable domain (outside the CDR3, taken from reference TRBV5-1 and TRBJ2-3): KAGVTQTPRYLIKTRGQQVTLSCSPISGHRSVSWYQQTPGQGLQFLFEYFSETQRNKGNFPGRFSGRQFSNSRSEMNVSTLELGDSALYLCASSGGTSGKGTDTQYFGPGTRLTVL.

The V gene is TRBV7-3, the J gene TRBJ2-3; 13 bases are a match to TRBD2. The germline V gene has CDR1 SGHTA and CDR2 FQGTGA. With 3 bases clipped from V and 6 bases from J, the junction kept 15 bases outside the gene matches. CDR3 length equals 19 residues. The CDR3 loop reads CASSLGQGVTSGRVDTQYF. CDR3 in DNA: TGTGCCAGCAGCTTGGGTCAGGGGGTAACTAGCGGGAGGGTGGATACGCAGTATTTT.

The J gene is TRBJ1-2, the V gene TRBV11-2; D is uncertain. CDR1 is SGHAT and CDR2 is FQNNGV in the germline V gene. CDR3 length equals 17 residues. The germline V and J ends were trimmed by 5 bases and 7 bases, with 26 bases remaining between them. CDR3 bases: TGTGCCAGCAGCCCCCCAGGTTTGAGGGCCCATCGGGCTGGCTACACCTTC. Translated: CASSPPGLRAHRAGYTF.

The chain combines TRBV28 with TRBJ1-5; D might be TRBD1 (5 bases). Germline V gives CDR1 MDHEN, CDR2 SYDVKM. The CDR3 has 14 residues. Trimming took off 3 bases at V and 4 bases at J, with 10 bases between the two ends. The CDR3 loop is CASSFGTTNQPQHF. The CDR3, as DNA: TGTGCCAGCAGTTTTGGGACGACTAATCAGCCCCAGCATTTT.

There are a few counts of this clone. The V gene is TRBV19, the J gene TRBJ1-2; 9 nucleotides match TRBD1. This CDR3 is 13 amino acids long. The V gene end was trimmed by 6 bases and the J gene end by 5 bases; junction bases not matched to a gene: 4. CDR1 is LNHDA and CDR2 is SQIVND in the germline V gene (reference sequence). CDR3 sequence (DNA): TGTGCCAGTAGGAGGGACAGGGTTTATGGCTACACCTTC. Its translation: CASRRDRVYGYTF.

The V call is TRBV21-1, the J call TRBJ2-7; TRBD1 reflects the table's D call only, with no check against the DNA. TRBV21-1 is noted as a pseudogene. The CDR3 extends over 9 amino acids. The CDR3 reads CASKRRGSF. The CDR3 coding sequence is TGTGCCAGCAAACGCAGGGGAAGCTTC.

The chain links TRBV7-3 to TRBJ2-1; D tentatively reads TRBD1 or TRBD2 (5 bases each). This CDR3 contains 16 residues. CDR1 is SGHTA, CDR2 FQGTGA, per germline. The ends were cut back, 10 bases at V and 3 bases at J, with 22 bases in the middle. The CDR3 sequence is CATRELGETDYNEQFF. The CDR3 bases are TGTGCCACCAGGGAGCTCGGGGAGACAGACTACAATGAGCAGTTCTTC.

The J gene is TRBJ1-2, the V gene TRBV6-5; D possibly corresponds to TRBD1 (5 bases). V lost 8 bases, J lost 6 bases, and 19 bases lay in between. CDR3 length: 14 residues. The V gene's germline CDR1 is MNHEY and CDR2 SVGAGI. DNA of the CDR3: TGTGCCAGCGGGCGTCTAGCTCGAGGGGATGGCTACACCTTC. Translated: CASGRLARGDGYTF.

The chain carries TRBV30 and TRBJ2-7; D might be TRBD1 (6 bases). Deletions cut 2 bases from V and 5 bases from J, with 16 bases between. The CDR3 consists of 14 residues. The germline CDR1 and CDR2 sequences are GTSNPN and SVGIG (reference sequence). Here the CDR3 reads CAWSPRGRGDEQYF. The CDR3 DNA sequence: TGTGCCTGGAGTCCCCGGGGCAGGGGAGACGAGCAGTACTTC.

The J gene is TRBJ1-1, the V gene TRBV4-3; 7 bases are shared with TRBD1. This CDR3 contains 14 residues. Trimming cost V 4 bases and J 4 bases; bases outside gene matches: 6. The germline V gene has CDR1 LGHNA and CDR2 YSLEER. CDR3 DNA sequence: TGCGCCAGCAGCCCCGGACAGGAACGCACTGAAGCTTTCTTT. Translated, it gives CASSPGQERTEAFF.

This chain links TRBV2 with TRBJ2-7; 10 bases map to TRBD2. Germline V CDR1 and CDR2: SNHLY, FYNNEI. The CDR3 is made up of 22 amino acids. V gave up 6 bases and J gave up 6 bases; unmatched junction bases: 32. This chain's CDR3 is CASSPTPGLAEVSRLLRGEQYF. CDR3 coding DNA: TGTGCCAGCAGCCCCACACCCGGACTAGCGGAGGTTTCCCGACTTTTACGGGGCGAGCAGTACTTC.

V and J are TRBV7-6 and TRBJ2-7; 11 bases agree with TRBD2. J gave up 2 bases and V 2 bases, and 8 bases lay outside the gene matches. The CDR3 has 17 amino acids. CDR1 and CDR2 (germline): SGHVS, FNYEAQ. The CDR3 region is CASSLSLGLAETYEQYF. For the CDR3, the DNA is TGTGCCAGCAGCTTATCCCTGGGACTAGCGGAGACCTACGAGCAGTACTTC.

This clone was seen just once. Other nucleotide sequences in the sample specify the same CDR3. The chain employs TRBV5-1 and TRBJ2-3; TRBD2 might be the D (6 bases). Germline V gene data show CDR1 as SGHRS and CDR2 as YFSETQ. V lost 4 bases and J lost 6, with 12 bases in between. The CDR3 extends over 13 amino acids. The chain's CDR3 is CASSLEGGDTQYF. DNA for the CDR3: TGCGCCAGCAGCCTGGAGGGTGGTGATACGCAGTATTTT.

This chain connects TRBV4-1 to TRBJ1-4; no clear D. Germline CDR1 is MGHRA and CDR2 is YSYEKL. V lost 1 base, J lost 6 bases, and 12 bases lay in between. The CDR3 has 15 amino acids. Here the CDR3 reads CASSQVREMDEKLFF. DNA for the CDR3: TGCGCCAGCAGCCAAGTGAGGGAGATGGATGAAAAACTGTTTTTT.

The chain recombines TRBV6-6 with TRBJ2-7; maybe TRBD1 (6 bases). The V end was cut by 2 bases, the J end by 3 bases, with 14 bases between. The V gene's germline CDR1 is MNHNY and CDR2 SVGAGI (reference sequence). The CDR3 is 15 residues long. The CDR3 DNA is TGTGCCAGCAGTTACCGTCACGGACAGCTCTACGAGCAGTACTTC. It is translated as CASSYRHGQLYEQYF.

The CDR3 DNA follows: TGTGCCTGGAGTGTACTAGGGGGACAGGGTGGCAATGAGCAGTTCTTC. Its translation is CAWSVLGGQGGNEQFF. The gene calls are TRBV30 and TRBJ2-1; 9 nucleotides match TRBD1. J gave up 6 bases and V 0 bases, and 9 bases lay outside the gene matches. CDR3 length: 16 residues. The germline V gene has CDR1 GTSNPN and CDR2 SVGIG (reference sequence).

The chain joins TRBV27 to TRBJ2-2; TRBD2 matches 10 bases. This CDR3 comprises 17 residues. The germline V gene has CDR1 MNHEY and CDR2 SMNVEV (reference sequence). V lost 4 bases, J lost 9 bases, and 14 bases stayed unmatched. The CDR3 DNA sequence: TGTGCCAGCAGTTCCCCCGGCCAGCGGGAGGGATGCCGGGAGCTGTTTTTT. This gives the protein CASSSPGQREGCRELFF.

The chain joins TRBV6-1 to TRBJ2-5; D gene ambiguous. Trimming stripped 11 bases from V and 0 bases from J, with 13 bases between. The CDR3 extends over 13 amino acids. CDR1 is MNHNS and CDR2 is SASEGT in the germline V gene. As DNA, the CDR3 is TGTGCCGTCTTCGGCCTGTACCAAGAGACCCAGTACTTC. Protein product: CAVFGLYQETQYF.